The clone carrying this T cell receptor beta chain was picked up a small number of times. Its antigen remains unknown. In TCRdb, the 5' RACE reads were re-called with MiXCR into one record per CDR3 protein. The profile covers 300,000 to 400,000 distinct CDR3 sequences, with more than 9% appearing a single time and just over 7% taken by the ten largest. The sample is drawn from a study of identical twins. General study points: In beta out-of-frame sequences, the excess sharing between twins was weaker.

The same sample was also studied in work on yellow fever vaccine responses in identical twins.

The specimen was CD8+ T cells sorted from blood. This clonotype originated in a young woman in good health.

CDR3 nucleotide sequence: TGTGCCACCAGTGGGGACAGGGAATCCGGGGAGCTGTTTTTT. It encodes CATSGDRESGELFF. This chain joins TRBV24-1 and TRBJ2-2; 9 positions agree with TRBD1. The germline CDR1 and CDR2 sequences are KGHDR and SFDVKD. The V segment lost 5 bases and the J segment 6 bases; nucleotides outside the gene matches: 3. The CDR3 has 14 residues.